Shown below are 15 T cell receptor beta chains from a single sample sequenced in a study of T cell responses to AZD1222 COVID-19 vaccine. Sequenced by immunoSEQ multiplex PCR; TCRdb stores in-frame clones only, minus some. Of about 130,000 clones in the sample, 93% were seen once. The sample in question was peripheral blood, obtained on day 0 of AZD1222 vaccination. The receptors here all came from an adult in good health.

The V gene is TRBV14, the J gene TRBJ1-2; possibly TRBD1 for D (5 bases). V shed 1 base and J shed 3 bases, with 6 bases lying between them. Germline lookup yields CDR1 SGHDN and CDR2 FVKESK. This CDR3 comprises 13 residues. CDR3 amino acids: CASSQVGDYGYTF. In DNA, the CDR3 is TGTGCCAGCAGCCAAGTAGGGGACTATGGCTACACCTTC.

The chain links TRBV2 to TRBJ1-4; D not resolved. Per germline, CDR1 SNHLY and CDR2 FYNNEI. Trimming pared 7 bases from V and 7 bases from J, leaving 13 bases between. This CDR3 spans 13 amino acids. The CDR3 is CASTLFPLEKLFF. Written as DNA, the CDR3 is TGTGCCAGCACCTTGTTCCCTCTTGAAAAACTGTTTTTT. Combining the CDR3 with reference TRBV2 and TRBJ1-4 gives the whole variable domain EPEVTQTPSHQVTQMGQEVILRCVPISNHLYFYWYRQILGQKVEFLVSFYNNEISEKSEIFDDQFSVERPDGSNFTLKIRSTKLEDSAMYFCASTLFPLEKLFFGSGTQLSVL.

The rearrangement links TRBV7-9 to TRBJ1-4; D is possibly TRBD1 (5 bases). The CDR3 contains 15 residues. CDR1 SEHNR and CDR2 FQNEAQ come from the germline V gene (reference sequence). V was trimmed by 5 bases and J by 6 bases, leaving 16 bases between them. The DNA for the CDR3 is TGTGCCAGCAGCCCCGCGTATGGGGGGGATGAAAAACTGTTTTTT. Translating gives CASSPAYGGDEKLFF.

V and J are TRBV18 and TRBJ2-4; 8 bases line up with TRBD2. This CDR3 has 18 residues. From germline, CDR1 is KGHSH and CDR2 LQKENI. The J segment lost 5 bases and the V segment lost 2 bases, leaving 14 bases of the junction unmatched. The CDR3 DNA follows: TGTGCCAGCTCACCAGGCTCGGGTAGCGGGATTTCCGAAAACATTCAGTACTTC. Translation gives CASSPGSGSGISENIQYF.

In nucleotides, the CDR3 is TGTGCCAGTTTACCACGGGACTCGAACACTGAAGCTTTCTTT. It codes for CASLPRDSNTEAFF. The V gene is TRBV10-3, the J gene TRBJ1-1, with TRBD1 as a possible D gene (5 bases). This CDR3 region has 14 residues. CDR1 is ENHRY, CDR2 SYGVKD, per germline. With 10 bases removed from V and 1 base from J, the gap between germline ends came to 16 bases.

This sequence joins TRBV4-3 and TRBJ1-3, with TRBD1 matching 8 bases. V was clipped by 4 bases and J by 3 bases; unmatched bases: 8. CDR3 length equals 16 residues. Germline V gene data show CDR1 as LGHNA and CDR2 as YSLEER. Here the CDR3 reads CASSLEDRGGGNTIYF. In nucleotides, the CDR3 is TGCGCCAGCAGCCTAGAAGACAGGGGAGGTGGAAACACCATATATTTT.

This rearrangement joins TRBV4-2 to TRBJ1-5; tentatively, D is TRBD1 (5 bases). The germline CDR1 and CDR2 sequences are LGHNA and YNFKEQ. The V end lost 0 bases, the J end lost 7 bases, and 7 bases lay between the germline ends. The CDR3 has 13 residues. The chain's CDR3 is CASSQDRVQPQHF. The CDR3 DNA sequence: TGTGCCAGCAGCCAAGACAGGGTACAGCCCCAGCATTTT.

This clone was detected a few times. This chain joins TRBV5-1 and TRBJ1-1; the D gene is possibly TRBD1 (6 bases). The V gene lost 4 bases and the J gene lost 5 bases, with 12 bases spanning the gap. This CDR3 is 13 amino acids long. From germline, CDR1 is SGHRS and CDR2 YFSETQ. The CDR3 protein is CASSPGGGTEAFF. The DNA for the CDR3 is TGCGCCAGCAGCCCCGGAGGGGGGACTGAAGCTTTCTTT.

V usage is TRBV18 and J usage is TRBJ2-1; 14 nucleotides align to TRBD2. Per germline, CDR1 KGHSH and CDR2 LQKENI. Losses at the gene ends were 3 bases for V and 9 bases for J; bases not matched to a gene: 10. This CDR3 comprises 17 residues. The CDR3 DNA sequence: TGTGCCAGCTCACCCAGAATCAGGACTAGCGGGAGGTTTGAGCAGTTCTTC. The encoded protein is CASSPRIRTSGRFEQFF.

This clone was seen only a few times. The V and J genes are TRBV5-4 and TRBJ2-7, with D tentatively TRBD2 (5 bases). The V end was cut by 4 bases, the J end by 3 bases, with 11 bases between. From germline, CDR1 is SGHNT and CDR2 YYREEE (reference sequence). This CDR3 has 13 residues. CDR3 sequence reads: CASSLGVSYEQYF. CDR3 sequence (DNA): TGTGCCAGCAGCCTCGGGGTCAGCTACGAGCAGTACTTC.

CDR3 amino acids: CATSDPGGSSTDTQYF. The CDR3 nucleotides read TGTGCCACCAGTGATCCAGGGGGCTCCAGCACAGATACGCAGTATTTT. The J gene is TRBJ2-3, the V gene TRBV24-1; 8 bases fit TRBD1. Germline V gene lookup returns CDR1 KGHDR and CDR2 SFDVKD. The V and J ends lost 3 bases and 0 bases, in that order; junction bases with no gene match: 4. The CDR3 has 16 residues.

The chain joins TRBV28 to TRBJ1-2, with 9 bases matching TRBD1. Germline V gene sequence: CDR1 MDHEN, CDR2 SYDVKM. This CDR3 is built from 12 residues. V dropped 8 bases and J dropped 7; count of bases not matched to a gene: 5. The CDR3 here is CASQRTGVGYTF. CDR3 in DNA: TGTGCCAGCCAGAGGACAGGGGTTGGCTACACCTTC.

CDR3 protein: CASSQFSGRNTGELFF. In DNA form, the CDR3 reads TGTGCCAGCAGCCAGTTTAGCGGGAGAAACACCGGGGAGCTGTTTTTT. The chain uses TRBV7-3 and TRBJ2-2, with 9 nucleotides matching TRBD2. The germline V gene encodes CDR1 SGHTA and CDR2 FQGTGA. V was pared by 5 bases and J by 2 bases, with 6 bases of the junction left unmatched. This CDR3 spans 16 amino acids.

The chain joins TRBV7-3 to TRBJ1-5; D possibly corresponds to TRBD1 (6 bases). CDR1 is SGHTA and CDR2 is FQGTGA in the germline V gene. The CDR3 extends over 17 amino acids. The V gene lost 8 bases and the J gene lost 2 bases, with 22 bases spanning the gap. This CDR3 is CASPGQFMSDCNQPQHF. Here the CDR3 DNA reads TGTGCCAGCCCCGGACAGTTTATGAGCGATTGCAATCAGCCCCAGCATTTT.

The gene calls are TRBV6-5 and TRBJ1-4, with no clear D. The CDR3 spans 14 residues. Trimming pared 2 bases from V and 7 bases from J, leaving 11 bases between. The germline CDR1 and CDR2 sequences are MNHEY and SVGAGI. The CDR3 DNA reads TGTGCCAGCAGTTACAGTCGGGGTGGTGAAAAACTGTTTTTT. This translates into CASSYSRGGEKLFF.